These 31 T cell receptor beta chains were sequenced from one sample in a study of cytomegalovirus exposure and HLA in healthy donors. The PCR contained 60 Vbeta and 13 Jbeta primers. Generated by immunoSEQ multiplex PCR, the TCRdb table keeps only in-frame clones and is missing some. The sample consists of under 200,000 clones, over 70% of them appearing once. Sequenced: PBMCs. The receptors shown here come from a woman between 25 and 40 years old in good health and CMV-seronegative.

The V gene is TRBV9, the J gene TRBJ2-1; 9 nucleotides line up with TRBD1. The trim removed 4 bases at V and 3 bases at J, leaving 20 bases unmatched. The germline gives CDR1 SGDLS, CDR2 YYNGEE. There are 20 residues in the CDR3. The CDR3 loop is CASSPTGQGWGPSHYNEQFF. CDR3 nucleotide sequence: TGTGCCAGCAGCCCCACGGGACAGGGTTGGGGTCCGTCCCACTACAATGAGCAGTTCTTC.

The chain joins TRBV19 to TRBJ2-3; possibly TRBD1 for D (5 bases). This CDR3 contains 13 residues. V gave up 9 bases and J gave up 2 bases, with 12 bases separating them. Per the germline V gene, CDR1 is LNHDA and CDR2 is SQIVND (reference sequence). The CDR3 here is CASRQGLTDTQYF. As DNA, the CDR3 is TGTGCCAGCAGGCAGGGCCTCACAGATACGCAGTATTTT. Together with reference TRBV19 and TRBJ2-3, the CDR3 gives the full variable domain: DGGITQSPKYLFRKEGQNVTLSCEQNLNHDAMYWYRQDPGQGLRLIYYSQIVNDFQKGDIAEGYSVSREKKESFPLTVTSAQKNPTAFYLCASRQGLTDTQYFGPGTRLTVL.

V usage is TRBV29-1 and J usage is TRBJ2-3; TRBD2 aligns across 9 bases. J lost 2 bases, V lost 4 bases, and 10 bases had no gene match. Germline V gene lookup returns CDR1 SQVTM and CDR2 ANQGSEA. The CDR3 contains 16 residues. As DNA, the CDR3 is TGCAGCGTTGGATTCGGGACTAGCAGTTTCACAGATACGCAGTATTTT. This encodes CSVGFGTSSFTDTQYF.

The CDR3 spells CATTKLQGDTQYF. CDR3 nucleotides: TGTGCCACGACCAAATTACAGGGAGATACGCAGTATTTT. The chain carries TRBV19 and TRBJ2-3, with D tentatively TRBD1 (6 bases). Germline V gives CDR1 LNHDA, CDR2 SQIVND (reference sequence). The CDR3 extends over 13 amino acids. Trimming left V 10 bases short and J 5 bases short, with 16 bases between. Together with reference TRBV19 and TRBJ2-3, the CDR3 gives the full variable domain: DGGITQSPKYLFRKEGQNVTLSCEQNLNHDAMYWYRQDPGQGLRLIYYSQIVNDFQKGDIAEGYSVSREKKESFPLTVTSAQKNPTAFYLCATTKLQGDTQYFGPGTRLTVL.

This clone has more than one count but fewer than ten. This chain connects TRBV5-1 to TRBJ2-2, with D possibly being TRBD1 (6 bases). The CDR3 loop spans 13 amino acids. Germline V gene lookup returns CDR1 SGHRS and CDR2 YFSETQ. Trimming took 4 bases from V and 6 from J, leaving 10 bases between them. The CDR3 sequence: CASSTRTAGELFF. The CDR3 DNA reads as TGCGCCAGCAGCACGCGGACAGCCGGGGAGCTGTTTTTT. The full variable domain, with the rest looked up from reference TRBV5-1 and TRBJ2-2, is KAGVTQTPRYLIKTRGQQVTLSCSPISGHRSVSWYQQTPGQGLQFLFEYFSETQRNKGNFPGRFSGRQFSNSRSEMNVSTLELGDSALYLCASSTRTAGELFFGEGSRLTVL.

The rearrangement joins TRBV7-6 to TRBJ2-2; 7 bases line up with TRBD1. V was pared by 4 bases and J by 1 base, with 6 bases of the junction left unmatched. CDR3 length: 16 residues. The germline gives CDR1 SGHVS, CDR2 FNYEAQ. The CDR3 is CASSSQTGRNTGELFF. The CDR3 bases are TGTGCCAGCAGCTCGCAGACAGGGAGGAACACCGGGGAGCTGTTTTTT. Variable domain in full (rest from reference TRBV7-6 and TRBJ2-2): GAGVSQSPRYKVTKRGQDVALRCDPISGHVSLYWYRQALGQGPEFLTYFNYEAQQDKSGLPNDRFSAERPEGSISTLTIQRTEQRDSAMYRCASSSQTGRNTGELFFGEGSRLTVL.

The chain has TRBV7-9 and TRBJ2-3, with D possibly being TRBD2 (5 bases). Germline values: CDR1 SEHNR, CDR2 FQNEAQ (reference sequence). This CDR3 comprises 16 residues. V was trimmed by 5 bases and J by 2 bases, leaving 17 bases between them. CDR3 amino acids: CASSLVAGSYTDTQYF. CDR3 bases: TGTGCCAGCAGCCTAGTGGCGGGCAGTTACACAGATACGCAGTATTTT.

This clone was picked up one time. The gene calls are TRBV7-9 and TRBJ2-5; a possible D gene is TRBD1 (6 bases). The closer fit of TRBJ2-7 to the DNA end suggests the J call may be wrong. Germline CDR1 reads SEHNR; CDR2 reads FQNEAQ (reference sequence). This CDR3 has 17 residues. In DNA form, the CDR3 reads TGTGCCAGCAGCTTATTACCGCAGGGGAGAAACTCCTACGAGCAGTACTTC. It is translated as CASSLLPQGRNSYEQYF.

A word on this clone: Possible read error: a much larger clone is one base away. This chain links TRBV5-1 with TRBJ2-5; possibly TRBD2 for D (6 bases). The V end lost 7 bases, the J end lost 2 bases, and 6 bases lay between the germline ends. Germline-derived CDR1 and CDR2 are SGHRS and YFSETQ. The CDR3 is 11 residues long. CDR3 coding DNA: TGCGCCAGCGGACTACAAGAGACCCAGTACTTC. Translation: CASGLQETQYF.

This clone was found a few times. DNA for the CDR3: TGTGCCAGCAGCTTAGCCGGGTCTCCCTACAATGAGCAGTTCTTC. Translating it yields CASSLAGSPYNEQFF. The chain couples TRBV7-9 to TRBJ2-1; D unclear. Trimming removed 0 bases at V and 2 bases at J, with 8 bases between. Per the germline V gene, CDR1 is SEHNR and CDR2 is FQNEAQ (reference sequence). The CDR3 consists of 15 residues.

The DNA of the CDR3 is TGTGCCAGCAGTTTTAGGACAGGGACAGATACGCAGTATTTT. This codes for CASSFRTGTDTQYF. This chain links TRBV27 with TRBJ2-3; 8 nucleotides align to TRBD1. The CDR3 length is 14 residues. Germline loops: CDR1 MNHEY, CDR2 SMNVEV (reference sequence). Trimming took 3 bases from V and 3 from J; bases not matched to a gene: 2.

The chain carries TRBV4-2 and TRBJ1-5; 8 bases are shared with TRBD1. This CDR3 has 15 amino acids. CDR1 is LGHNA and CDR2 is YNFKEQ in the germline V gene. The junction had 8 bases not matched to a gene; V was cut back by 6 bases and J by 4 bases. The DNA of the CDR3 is TGTGCCAGCAGTCCCGAGGACAGGGAAAATCAGCCCCAGCATTTT. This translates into CASSPEDRENQPQHF.

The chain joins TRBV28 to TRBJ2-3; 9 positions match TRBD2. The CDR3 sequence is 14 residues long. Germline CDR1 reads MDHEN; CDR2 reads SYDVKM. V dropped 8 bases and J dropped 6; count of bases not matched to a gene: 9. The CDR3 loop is CASHIAGVWDTQYF. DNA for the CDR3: TGTGCCAGCCATATAGCGGGGGTTTGGGATACGCAGTATTTT. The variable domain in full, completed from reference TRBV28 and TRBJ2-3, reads DVKVTQSSRYLVKRTGEKVFLECVQDMDHENMFWYRQDPGLGLRLIYFSYDVKMKEKGDIPEGYSVSREKKERFSLILESASTNQTSMYLCASHIAGVWDTQYFGPGTRLTVL.

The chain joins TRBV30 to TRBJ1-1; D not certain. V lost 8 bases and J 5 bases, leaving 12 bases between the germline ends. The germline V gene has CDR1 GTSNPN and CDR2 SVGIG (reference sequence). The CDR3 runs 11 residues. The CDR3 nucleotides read TGTGCCGGAGAACGGAGAACTGAAGCTTTCTTT. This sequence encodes CAGERRTEAFF.

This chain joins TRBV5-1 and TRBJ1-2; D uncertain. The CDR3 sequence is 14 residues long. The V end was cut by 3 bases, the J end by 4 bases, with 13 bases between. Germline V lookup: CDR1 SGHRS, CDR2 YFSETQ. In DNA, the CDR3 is TGCGCCAGCAGCTGGCGCGAGGGCCCCTATGGCTACACCTTC. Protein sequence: CASSWREGPYGYTF.

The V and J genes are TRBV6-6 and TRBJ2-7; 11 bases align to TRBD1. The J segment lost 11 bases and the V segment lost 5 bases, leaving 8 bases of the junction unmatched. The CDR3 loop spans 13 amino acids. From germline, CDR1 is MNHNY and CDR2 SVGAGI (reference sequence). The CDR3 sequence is CASSRISGQGEYF. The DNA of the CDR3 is TGTGCCAGCAGTCGCATTTCGGGACAGGGGGAGTACTTC.

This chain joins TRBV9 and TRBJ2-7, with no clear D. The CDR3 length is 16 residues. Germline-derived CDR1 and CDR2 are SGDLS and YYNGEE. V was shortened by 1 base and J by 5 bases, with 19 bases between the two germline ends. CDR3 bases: TGTGCCAGCAGCGTACAAGCCATAACGGTTCCACACGAGCAGTACTTC. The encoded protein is CASSVQAITVPHEQYF.

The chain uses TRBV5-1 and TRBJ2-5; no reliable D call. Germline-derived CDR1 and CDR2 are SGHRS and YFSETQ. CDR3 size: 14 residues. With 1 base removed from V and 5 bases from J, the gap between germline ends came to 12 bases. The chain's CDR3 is CASSLNTAWETQYF. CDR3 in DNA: TGCGCCAGCAGCTTGAATACTGCATGGGAGACCCAGTACTTC.

As DNA, the CDR3 is TGTGCCAGCAGCTTTCCCCCTCCCGGGGGGGGAGAGACCCAGTACTTC. This translates into CASSFPPPGGGETQYF. The J gene is TRBJ2-5, the V gene TRBV21-1; TRBD2 is the table's D call and was not checked against the DNA. TRBV21-1 is labeled a pseudogene. CDR3 length equals 16 residues.

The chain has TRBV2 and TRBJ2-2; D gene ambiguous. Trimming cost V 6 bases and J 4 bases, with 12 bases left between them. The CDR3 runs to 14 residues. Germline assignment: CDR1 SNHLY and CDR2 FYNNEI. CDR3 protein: CASRQLLGTGELFF. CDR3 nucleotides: TGTGCCAGCAGACAGCTACTGGGCACCGGGGAGCTGTTTTTT.

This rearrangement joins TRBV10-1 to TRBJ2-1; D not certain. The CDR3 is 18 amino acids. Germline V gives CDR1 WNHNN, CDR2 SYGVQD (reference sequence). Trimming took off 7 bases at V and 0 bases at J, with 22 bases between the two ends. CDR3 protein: CASIEVASSSSSYNEQFF. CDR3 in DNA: TGCGCCAGCATAGAGGTAGCCTCAAGTTCTAGCTCCTACAATGAGCAGTTCTTC.

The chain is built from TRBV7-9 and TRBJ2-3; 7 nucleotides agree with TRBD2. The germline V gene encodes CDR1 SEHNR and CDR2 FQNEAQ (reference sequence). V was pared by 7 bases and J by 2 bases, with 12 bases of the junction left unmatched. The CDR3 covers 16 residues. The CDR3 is CASTEQSLAATDTQYF. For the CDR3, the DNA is TGTGCCAGCACCGAACAATCGCTAGCGGCCACAGATACGCAGTATTTT.

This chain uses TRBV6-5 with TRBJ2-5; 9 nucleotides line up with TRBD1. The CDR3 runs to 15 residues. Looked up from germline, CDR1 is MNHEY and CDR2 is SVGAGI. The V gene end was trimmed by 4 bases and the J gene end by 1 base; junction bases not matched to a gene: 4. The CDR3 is CASSWTGEPQETQYF. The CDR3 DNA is TGTGCCAGCAGTTGGACAGGGGAGCCCCAAGAGACCCAGTACTTC.

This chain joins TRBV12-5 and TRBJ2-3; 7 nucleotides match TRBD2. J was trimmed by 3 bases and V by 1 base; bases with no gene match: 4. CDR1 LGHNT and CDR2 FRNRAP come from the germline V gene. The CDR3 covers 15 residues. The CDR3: CASGLAGGLTDTQYF. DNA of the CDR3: TGTGCTAGTGGTTTGGCGGGGGGTCTAACAGATACGCAGTATTTT.

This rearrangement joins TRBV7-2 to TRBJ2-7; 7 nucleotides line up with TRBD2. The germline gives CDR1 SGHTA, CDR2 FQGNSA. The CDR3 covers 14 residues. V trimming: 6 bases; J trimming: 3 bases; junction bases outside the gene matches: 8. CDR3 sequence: CASSPQPGGYEQYF. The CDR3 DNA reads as TGTGCCAGCAGTCCTCAACCGGGAGGCTACGAGCAGTACTTC.

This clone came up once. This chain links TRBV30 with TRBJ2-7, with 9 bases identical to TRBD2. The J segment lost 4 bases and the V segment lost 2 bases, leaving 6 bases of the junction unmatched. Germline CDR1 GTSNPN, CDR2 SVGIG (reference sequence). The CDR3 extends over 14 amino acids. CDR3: CAWSTSGGMYEQYF. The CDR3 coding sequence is TGTGCCTGGAGTACGAGCGGGGGGATGTACGAGCAGTACTTC.

The CDR3 nucleotides are TGTGCCAGCAGTTACGGAGGAACTAATGAAAAACTGTTTTTT. This codes for CASSYGGTNEKLFF. The chain employs TRBV6-6 and TRBJ1-4; no reliable D call. Trimming removed 2 bases from V and 1 base from J, with 5 bases in between. In germline, CDR1 is MNHNY, CDR2 SVGAGI (reference sequence). The CDR3 has 14 residues.

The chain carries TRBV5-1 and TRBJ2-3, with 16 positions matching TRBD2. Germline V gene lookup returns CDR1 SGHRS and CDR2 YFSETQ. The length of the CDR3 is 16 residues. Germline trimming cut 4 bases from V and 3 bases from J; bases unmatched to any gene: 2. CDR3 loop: CASSEGLAGGTDTQYF. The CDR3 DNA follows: TGCGCCAGCAGCGAGGGACTAGCGGGGGGGACAGATACGCAGTATTTT.

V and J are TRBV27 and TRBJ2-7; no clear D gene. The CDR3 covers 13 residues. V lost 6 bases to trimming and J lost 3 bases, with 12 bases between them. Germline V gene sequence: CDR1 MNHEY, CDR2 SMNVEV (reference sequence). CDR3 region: CASRSGMGYEQYF. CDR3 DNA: TGTGCCAGCAGGTCAGGAATGGGCTACGAGCAGTACTTC.

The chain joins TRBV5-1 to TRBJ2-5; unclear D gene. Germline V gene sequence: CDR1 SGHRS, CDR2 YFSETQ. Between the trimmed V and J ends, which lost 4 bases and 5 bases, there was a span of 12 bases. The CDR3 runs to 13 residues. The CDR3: CASSQLGSETQYF. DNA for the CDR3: TGCGCCAGCAGCCAGCTAGGCAGCGAGACCCAGTACTTC.

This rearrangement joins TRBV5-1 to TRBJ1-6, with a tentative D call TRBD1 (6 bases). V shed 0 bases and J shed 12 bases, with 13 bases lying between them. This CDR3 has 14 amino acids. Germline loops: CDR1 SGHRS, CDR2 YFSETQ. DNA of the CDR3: TGCGCCAGCAGCTTGGCGGGGGGGCCGAGACCCCTCCACTTT. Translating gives CASSLAGGPRPLHF.